This TCR beta chain was recorded in a study of CD8 T cells in ankylosing spondylitis. General observations from the study: A TCR beta motif made of 7 to 9 highly homologous variants seemed typical of ankylosing spondylitis blood. A CD8+ phenotype characterized the disease-linked clones, which were relatively rare in peripheral blood.

Unmatched junction bases numbered 8, after V lost 0 bases and J lost 6 bases. Germline loops: CDR1 DFQATT, CDR2 SNEGSKA (reference sequence). This CDR3 is 16 amino acids long. Only a few counts were recorded for this clonotype. Its antigen is unidentified. TCRdb itself ran the 5' RACE reads through MiXCR, one entry per CDR3 protein. Seen here are under 450,000 distinct CDR3 sequences, roughly 22% observed once, and the top ten hold around 13%. Sequenced material: blood, either unsorted or a sorted T cell fraction (not recorded which). The V gene is TRBV20-1, the J gene TRBJ2-1, with 10 bases identical to TRBD2. This TCR was recovered from a male donor with ankylosing spondylitis or in good health (not recorded which). DNA for the CDR3: TGCAGTGCTAGAGAAACTAGCGGGGAGCTCTTCAATGAGCAGTTCTTC. It translates to CSARETSGELFNEQFF.